Below, 21 T cell receptor beta chains from the same sample are listed, as sequenced in a study of T cell repertoires in cytomegalovirus infection. TCRdb reprocessed the reads with MiXCR, giving one entry per CDR3 protein. The sample carries roughly 990,000 distinct CDR3 sequences, more than 25% recorded once. These receptors' targets are unknown. Material: cultured CD8+ T cells from PBMCs, obtained from culture after CMV antigen stimulation. Source of these receptors: a human donor in good health (CMV status not recorded). Some clones in this sample may be carry-over from other donors' samples.

This sequence joins TRBV27 and TRBJ2-7; maybe TRBD2 (5 bases). Germline V gene lookup returns CDR1 MNHEY and CDR2 SMNVEV (reference sequence). CDR3 length: 15 residues. V was shortened by 8 bases and J by 2 bases, with 19 bases between the two germline ends. In DNA, the CDR3 is TGTGCCAGCTCCTCATCCCGGGATCCAACCTACGAGCAGTACTTC. It yields the protein CASSSSRDPTYEQYF.

The gene calls are TRBV12-3 or TRBV12-4 and TRBJ2-7; D gene uncertain. V was pared by 1 base and J by 5 bases, with 6 bases between. The CDR3 sequence is 12 residues long. Here the CDR3 DNA reads TGTGCCAGCAGTTTAGGCTATAACGAGCAGTACGTC. Its translation is CASSLGYNEQYV.

This clonotype has at least ten counts. The chain links TRBV7-2 to TRBJ2-7; 7 positions match TRBD1. Germline V gives CDR1 SGHTA, CDR2 FQGNSA. The CDR3 is 15 residues long. V shed 5 bases, J shed 2 bases, and the junction held 9 bases outside the gene matches. CDR3 sequence: CASSLWGTATYEQYF. CDR3 DNA sequence: TGTGCCAGCAGCCTCTGGGGGACAGCCACCTACGAGCAGTACTTC.

V and J are TRBV25-1 and TRBJ2-2, with 8 bases aligning to TRBD1. This CDR3 is built from 15 residues. Germline values: CDR1 MGHDK, CDR2 SYGVNS. The junction had 4 bases not matched to a gene; V was cut back by 5 bases and J by 2 bases. For the CDR3, the DNA is TGTGCCAGCAGTCGACAGGGGTCCAACACCGGGGAGCTGTTTTTT. Translation gives CASSRQGSNTGELFF.

The rearrangement uses TRBV20-1 and TRBJ1-2; maybe TRBD1 (6 bases). Germline V CDR1 and CDR2: DFQATT, SNEGSKA (reference sequence). CDR3 length: 13 amino acids. V was clipped by 0 bases and J by 4 bases, with 9 bases between them. The CDR3 protein is CSARERTVYGYTF. DNA of the CDR3: TGCAGTGCTAGAGAGAGGACAGTCTATGGCTACACCTTC.

This clonotype occurred a few times. The chain links TRBV19 to TRBJ2-7; no definite D call. Germline CDR1 is LNHDA and CDR2 is SQIVND (reference sequence). Trimming left V 0 bases short and J 4 bases short, with 7 bases between. This CDR3 is 13 amino acids long. The CDR3 DNA reads TGTGCCAGTAGTATAGATTGGCAATACGAGCAGTACTTC. Translating it yields CASSIDWQYEQYF.

V gene TRBV5-4 combines with J gene TRBJ1-2; maybe TRBD1 (5 bases). Germline V gene lookup returns CDR1 SGHNT and CDR2 YYREEE (reference sequence). With 5 bases removed from V and 5 bases from J, the gap between germline ends came to 16 bases. CDR3 length: 14 residues. The CDR3 DNA reads TGTGCCAGCAGAAGGGGCGGCGAGGAATATGGCTACACCTTC. This codes for CASRRGGEEYGYTF. The entire variable domain, with the rest obtained from reference TRBV5-4 and TRBJ1-2, is as follows: ETGVTQSPTHLIKTRGQQVTLRCSSQSGHNTVSWYQQALGQGPQFIFQYYREEENGRGNFPPRFSGLQFPNYSSELNVNALELDDSALYLCASRRGGEEYGYTFGSGTRLTVV.

This clonotype was detected many times. The gene calls are TRBV7-2 and TRBJ2-1, with D hard to call. This CDR3 region has 15 residues. Trimming stripped 7 bases from V and 4 bases from J, with 17 bases between. Per germline, CDR1 SGHTA and CDR2 FQGNSA. The CDR3 DNA reads as TGTGCCAGCACCCTAAATCCTGGGTCTTACAATGAGCAGTTCTTC. Translation gives CASTLNPGSYNEQFF.

The V gene is TRBV6-2 or TRBV6-3, the J gene TRBJ2-7; D remains unclear. Germline V gene lookup returns CDR1 MNHEY and CDR2 SVGEGT. Trimming shortened V by 0 bases and J by 1 base, and 13 bases separated the two germline ends. CDR3 size: 16 residues. The CDR3 spells CASSYSPRTTSYEQYV. The CDR3 nucleotides read TGTGCCAGCAGTTACTCACCCAGGACCACTTCCTACGAGCAGTACGTC.

This clonotype has a count of ten or more. The J gene is TRBJ2-1, the V gene TRBV7-2, with unresolved D. The CDR3 totals 14 residues. From germline, CDR1 is SGHTA and CDR2 FQGNSA. The V end lost 5 bases, the J end lost 4 bases, and 12 bases lay between the germline ends. CDR3 sequence reads: CASSPLKEYNEQFF. CDR3 nucleotides: TGTGCCAGCAGCCCTCTAAAAGAATACAATGAGCAGTTCTTC.

This clonotype was picked up a small number of times. The chain is built from TRBV19 and TRBJ1-2; D not resolved. The length of the CDR3 is 14 residues. Germline V lookup: CDR1 LNHDA, CDR2 SQIVND (reference sequence). Trimming took 3 bases from V and 5 from J, leaving 13 bases between them. The CDR3 DNA is TGTGCCAGTAGTATGGCTCTTAATGGATATGGCTACACCTTC. As protein: CASSMALNGYGYTF.

As to this clonotype: The junction and the germline gene differ at one end; a read error may be behind it. V usage is TRBV7-2 and J usage is TRBJ2-1; D is possibly TRBD1 or TRBD2 (5 bases each). In germline, CDR1 is SGHTA, CDR2 FQGNSA. CDR3 length equals 14 residues. CDR3: CGSRIGTVLNEQFF. CDR3 in DNA: TGTGGCAGCAGGATAGGGACGGTTCTCAATGAGCAGTTCTTC.

This clonotype was detected only a few times. This chain uses TRBV19 with TRBJ2-2; possibly TRBD2 for D (6 bases). V lost 0 bases and J lost 1, with 18 bases in between. Germline V gene data show CDR1 as LNHDA and CDR2 as SQIVND (reference sequence). The CDR3 is made up of 19 amino acids. The DNA of the CDR3 is TGTGCCAGTAGTATAGATCGCGGAGGGGAGAGAAAGAACACCGGGGAGCTGTTTTTT. This codes for CASSIDRGGERKNTGELFF.

Turning to this clonotype: A read error may explain this, as a much larger clone is one base away. The chain has TRBV5-5 and TRBJ2-3; unclear D gene. Germline-derived CDR1 and CDR2 are SGHKS and YYEKEE (reference sequence). This CDR3 has 14 residues. Trimming removed 6 bases at V and 0 bases at J, with 11 bases between. CDR3 in amino acids: CASKIIPSTDTQYF. DNA of the CDR3: TGTGCCAGCAAGATCATCCCTAGCACAGATACGCAGTATTTT.

Points on this clonotype: The junction departs from germline at one end; a sequencing error may be responsible. V usage is TRBV5-4 and J usage is TRBJ2-4, with D possibly matching TRBD1 (5 bases). This CDR3 has 13 amino acids. CDR1 and CDR2 (germline): SGHNT, YYREEE (reference sequence). CDR3 protein: CASSPQMGPQWHF. CDR3 bases: TGTGCCAGCAGCCCTCAAATGGGGCCTCAATGGCACTTC.

This clonotype was picked up one time. The chain employs TRBV5-4 and TRBJ2-3; D remains ambiguous. CDR3 length: 15 amino acids. Germline CDR1 is SGHNT and CDR2 is YYREEE (reference sequence). Trimming shortened V by 0 bases and J by 4 bases, and 12 bases separated the two germline ends. The chain's CDR3 is CASSLVAAPSDTQYF. Written as DNA, the CDR3 is TGTGCCAGCAGCTTGGTCGCGGCGCCTTCAGATACGCAGTATTTT.

The chain couples TRBV7-3 to TRBJ2-5; 8 positions agree with TRBD1. Germline V gives CDR1 SGHTA, CDR2 FQGTGA. V shed 2 bases and J 2 bases; nucleotides not matched to a gene: 4. The CDR3 length is 15 residues. As DNA, the CDR3 is TGTGCCAGCAGCTTACTAGGGACAGGACAAGAGACCCAGTACTTC. Its protein product is CASSLLGTGQETQYF.

The chain links TRBV12-3 or TRBV12-4 to TRBJ1-5; D uncertain. V lost 5 bases and J lost 7, with 12 bases in between. The CDR3 contains 13 residues. This CDR3 reads CASSHHEAQPQHF. CDR3 DNA: TGTGCCAGCAGTCATCACGAGGCCCAGCCCCAGCATTTT.

The chain's CDR3 is CASSQVSWYGYTF. The DNA for the CDR3 is TGCGCCAGCAGCCAAGTGTCTTGGTATGGCTACACCTTC. The chain combines TRBV4-1 with TRBJ1-2, with D hard to call. Trimming shortened V by 1 base and J by 5 bases, and 8 bases separated the two germline ends. This CDR3 comprises 13 residues. CDR1 is MGHRA, CDR2 YSYEKL, per germline.

V is TRBV27 and J is TRBJ1-4; D may be TRBD1 (6 bases). V lost 6 bases and J lost 4, with 12 bases in between. The CDR3 spans 14 residues. Per the germline V gene, CDR1 is MNHEY and CDR2 is SMNVEV (reference sequence). The CDR3 protein is CASRRGGYNEKLFF. DNA for the CDR3: TGTGCCAGCAGACGGGGGGGCTATAATGAAAAACTGTTTTTT. Looking up the rest from reference TRBV27 and TRBJ1-4 gives the full variable domain: EAQVTQNPRYLITVTGKKLTVTCSQNMNHEYMSWYRQDPGLGLRQIYYSMNVEVTDKGDVPEGYKVSRKEKRNFPLILESPSPNQTSLYFCASRRGGYNEKLFFGSGTQLSVL.

V is TRBV7-9 and J is TRBJ2-7; possibly TRBD1 for D (6 bases). V was clipped by 1 base and J by 5 bases, with 9 bases between them. The CDR3 is 13 residues long. Germline loops: CDR1 SEHNR, CDR2 FQNEAQ (reference sequence). For the CDR3, the DNA is TGTGCCAGCAGCTTAGTGGGACACAACGAGCAGTACGTC. It translates to CASSLVGHNEQYV.